These 14 T cell receptor beta chains originate from one sample sequenced in a study of cytomegalovirus exposure and HLA in healthy donors. Sequencing used immunoSEQ multiplex PCR; TCRdb keeps in-frame clones, though not all of them. The table lists about 360,000 clones, 86% of them singletons. The sequencing sample was made of PBMCs. Source of these receptors: a woman younger than 30 in good health and CMV-seronegative.

The rearrangement uses TRBV18 and TRBJ2-3, with D unresolved. The germline V and J ends were trimmed by 0 bases and 0 bases, with 10 bases remaining between them. Germline CDR1 and CDR2: KGHSH and LQKENI. The CDR3 runs 16 residues. The DNA of the CDR3 is TGTGCCAGCTCACCACCGAGCACGAGTAGCACAGATACGCAGTATTTT. Protein sequence: CASSPPSTSSTDTQYF. The full variable domain, in which reference TRBV18 and TRBJ2-3 provide the parts outside the CDR3, is NAGVMQNPRHLVRRRGQEARLRCSPMKGHSHVYWYRQLPEEGLKFMVYLQKENIIDESGMPKERFSAEFPKEGPSILRIQQVVRGDSAAYFCASSPPSTSSTDTQYFGPGTRLTVL.

The gene calls are TRBV27 and TRBJ2-7; D is undetermined. CDR1 and CDR2 from the germline V gene are MNHEY and SMNVEV (reference sequence). This CDR3 spans 15 amino acids. V was cut by 0 bases and J by 2 bases, with 11 bases left in between. This CDR3 reads CASSLSAVRPYEQYF. The CDR3 DNA is TGTGCCAGCAGTTTATCTGCGGTCCGCCCCTACGAGCAGTACTTC.

The V gene is TRBV6-6, the J gene TRBJ2-7; 9 bases agree with TRBD1. Germline lookup yields CDR1 MNHNY and CDR2 SVGAGI (reference sequence). This CDR3 is built from 16 residues. V trimming: 1 base; J trimming: 2 bases; junction bases outside the gene matches: 6. CDR3 sequence reads: CASSYLERDRAYEQYF. CDR3 sequence (DNA): TGTGCCAGCAGTTACTTGGAGCGGGACAGGGCCTACGAGCAGTACTTC.

The chain links TRBV15 to TRBJ1-2; TRBD1 might be the D (6 bases). CDR3 length: 13 amino acids. Per germline, CDR1 LNHNV and CDR2 YYDKDF (reference sequence). The V end was cut by 8 bases, the J end by 8 bases, with 18 bases between. The CDR3 reads CATGTGGQGGYTF. Written as DNA, the CDR3 is TGTGCCACCGGGACGGGGGGCCAGGGAGGCTACACCTTC.

The rearrangement uses TRBV11-2 and TRBJ1-3; D gene unclear. Germline assignment: CDR1 SGHAT and CDR2 FQNNGV. The CDR3 has 14 amino acids. V shed 5 bases and J shed 6 bases, with 14 bases lying between them. CDR3 sequence (DNA): TGTGCCAGCAGCCCGCGCAATGAGGAAAACACCATATATTTT. Protein product: CASSPRNEENTIYF.

This chain joins TRBV27 and TRBJ1-1, with 7 bases fitting TRBD1. CDR3 length: 13 residues. Trimming removed 6 bases from V and 5 bases from J; junction bases left unmatched: 6. The germline V gene has CDR1 MNHEY and CDR2 SMNVEV (reference sequence). The CDR3 spells CASRLQGRTEAFF. The DNA of the CDR3 is TGTGCCAGCAGACTACAGGGGCGGACTGAAGCTTTCTTT.

The V and J genes are TRBV27 and TRBJ2-1, with 7 nucleotides matching TRBD1. Germline V lookup: CDR1 MNHEY, CDR2 SMNVEV (reference sequence). J lost 8 bases, V lost 3 bases, and 13 bases had no gene match. CDR3 length equals 16 residues. Written as DNA, the CDR3 is TGTGCCAGCAGTTTCCGACAGGGTAGGGTCGGTCATGAGCAGTTCTTC. Translation: CASSFRQGRVGHEQFF.

Of note for this clone: A far more abundant clone sits one base away, making this likely a read error. The V gene is TRBV11-1, the J gene TRBJ1-2; TRBD1 matches at 7 bases. Germline CDR1 and CDR2: SGHAT and FQDESV (reference sequence). J lost 4 bases, V lost 3 bases, and 2 bases had no gene match. The CDR3 contains 13 residues. DNA for the CDR3: TGTGCCAGCAGCTTGGGACAGACCTATGGCTACACCTTC. Its protein is CASSLGQTYGYTF.

The CDR3 DNA reads TGTGCCACCAGCAGAGAAGGGGAATCCTACAATGAGCAGTTCTTC. Protein: CATSREGESYNEQFF. This chain connects TRBV15 to TRBJ2-1, with D possibly TRBD1 on 5 matching bases. Germline lookup yields CDR1 LNHNV and CDR2 YYDKDF (reference sequence). CDR3 length: 15 amino acids. Trimming took 0 bases from V and 1 from J, leaving 7 bases between them.

The rearrangement joins TRBV6-1 to TRBJ1-1; unclear D gene. Between the trimmed V and J ends, which lost 2 bases and 0 bases, there was a span of 10 bases. CDR1 and CDR2 from the germline V gene are MNHNS and SASEGT. This CDR3 region has 15 residues. The chain's CDR3 is CASSELPGVNTEAFF. CDR3 sequence (DNA): TGTGCCAGCAGTGAACTGCCAGGTGTGAACACTGAAGCTTTCTTT.

The chain's CDR3 is CASNSRGRGGEKLFF. DNA for the CDR3: TGTGCCAGCAACTCTAGGGGAAGGGGCGGTGAAAAACTGTTTTTT. The gene calls are TRBV21-1 and TRBJ1-4; the DNA was not used to check the table's D call, TRBD1. TRBV21-1 is a documented pseudogene. The CDR3 extends over 15 amino acids.

The chain joins TRBV5-1 to TRBJ1-4; 10 bases are a match to TRBD1. The junction had 4 bases not matched to a gene; V was cut back by 4 bases and J by 7 bases. The CDR3 sequence is 14 residues long. Per the germline V gene, CDR1 is SGHRS and CDR2 is YFSETQ. The CDR3 loop is CASSPRTGGEKLFF. The DNA of the CDR3 is TGCGCCAGCAGCCCTAGGACAGGGGGTGAAAAACTGTTTTTT.

The chain couples TRBV5-6 to TRBJ2-5; 7 bases match TRBD1. V lost 3 bases and J lost 9; bases outside the gene matches: 11. There are 14 residues in the CDR3. The V gene's germline CDR1 is SGHDT and CDR2 YYEEEE. CDR3 amino acids: CASSSGQALTAQYF. The CDR3 nucleotides are TGTGCCAGCAGCTCCGGACAGGCGCTAACGGCCCAGTACTTC.

In its sample, this clone was seen once. This chain joins TRBV5-1 and TRBJ2-3; 12 bases agree with TRBD2. The CDR3 length is 15 residues. Germline CDR1 is SGHRS and CDR2 is YFSETQ. V shed 7 bases and J 2 bases; nucleotides not matched to a gene: 5. The CDR3 nucleotides read TGCGCCAGCGTCGGACTAGCGGGGACCACAGATACGCAGTATTTT. As protein: CASVGLAGTTDTQYF.